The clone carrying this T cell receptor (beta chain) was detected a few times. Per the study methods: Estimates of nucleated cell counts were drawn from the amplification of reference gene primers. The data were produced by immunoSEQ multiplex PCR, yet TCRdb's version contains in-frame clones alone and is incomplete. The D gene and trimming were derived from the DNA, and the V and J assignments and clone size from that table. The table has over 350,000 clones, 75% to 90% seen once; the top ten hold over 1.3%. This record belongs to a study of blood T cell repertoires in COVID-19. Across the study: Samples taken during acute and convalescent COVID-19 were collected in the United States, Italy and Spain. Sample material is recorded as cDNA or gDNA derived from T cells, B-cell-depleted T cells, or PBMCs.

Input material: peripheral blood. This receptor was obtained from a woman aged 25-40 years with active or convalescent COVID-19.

Here the CDR3 DNA reads TGTGCCAGCGACTCTAGGGGGATGGGCCATCCCCAGCATTTT. It specifies CASDSRGMGHPQHF. The rearrangement uses TRBV19 and TRBJ1-5; D is perhaps TRBD1 (6 bases). Per the germline V gene, CDR1 is LNHDA and CDR2 is SQIVND (reference sequence). V lost 9 bases and J lost 10, with 22 bases in between. The length of the CDR3 is 14 residues.